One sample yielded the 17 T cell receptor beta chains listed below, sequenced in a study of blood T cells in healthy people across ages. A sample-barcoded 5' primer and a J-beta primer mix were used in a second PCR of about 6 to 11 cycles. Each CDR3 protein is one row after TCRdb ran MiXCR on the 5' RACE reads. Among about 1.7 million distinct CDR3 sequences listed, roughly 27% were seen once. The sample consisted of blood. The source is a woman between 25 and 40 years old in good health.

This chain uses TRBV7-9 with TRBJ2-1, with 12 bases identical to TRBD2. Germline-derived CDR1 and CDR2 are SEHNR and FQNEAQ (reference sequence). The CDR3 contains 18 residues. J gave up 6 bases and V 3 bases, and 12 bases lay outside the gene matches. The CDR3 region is CASSFVPTSGGRSNEQFF. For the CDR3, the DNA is TGTGCCAGCAGCTTTGTTCCTACTAGCGGGGGGCGTAGCAATGAGCAGTTCTTC.

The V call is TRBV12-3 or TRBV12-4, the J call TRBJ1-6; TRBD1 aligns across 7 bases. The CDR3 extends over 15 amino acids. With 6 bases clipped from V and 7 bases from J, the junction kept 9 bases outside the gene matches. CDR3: CASRSWDRENSPLHF. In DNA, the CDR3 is TGTGCCAGCAGATCTTGGGACAGAGAGAATTCACCCCTCCACTTT.

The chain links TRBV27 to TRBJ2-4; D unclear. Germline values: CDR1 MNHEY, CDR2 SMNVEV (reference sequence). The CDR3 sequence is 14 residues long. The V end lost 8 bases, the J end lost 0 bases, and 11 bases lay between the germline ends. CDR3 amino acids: CASGPRLAKNIQYF. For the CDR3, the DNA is TGTGCCAGCGGCCCAAGGCTAGCCAAAAACATTCAGTACTTC.

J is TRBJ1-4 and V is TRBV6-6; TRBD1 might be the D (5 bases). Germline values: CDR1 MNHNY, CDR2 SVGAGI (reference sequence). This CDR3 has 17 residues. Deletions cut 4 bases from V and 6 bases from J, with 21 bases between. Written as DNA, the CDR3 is TGTGCCAGCAGTTCAACACGGGGGGGTCAAATGGATGAAAAACTGTTTTTT. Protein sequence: CASSSTRGGQMDEKLFF.

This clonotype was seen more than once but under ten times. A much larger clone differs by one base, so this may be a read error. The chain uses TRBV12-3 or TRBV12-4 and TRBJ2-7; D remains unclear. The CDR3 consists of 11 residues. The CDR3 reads CANSWRYEQYF. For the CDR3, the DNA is TGTGCCAACAGTTGGCGCTACGAGCAGTACTTC.

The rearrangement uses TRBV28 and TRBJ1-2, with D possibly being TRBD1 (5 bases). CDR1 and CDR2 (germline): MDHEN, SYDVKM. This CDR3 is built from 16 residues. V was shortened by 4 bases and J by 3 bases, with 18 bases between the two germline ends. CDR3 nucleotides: TGTGCCAGCAGTTCTGAAGGGACGGAGTCCTACTATGGCTACACCTTC. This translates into CASSSEGTESYYGYTF.

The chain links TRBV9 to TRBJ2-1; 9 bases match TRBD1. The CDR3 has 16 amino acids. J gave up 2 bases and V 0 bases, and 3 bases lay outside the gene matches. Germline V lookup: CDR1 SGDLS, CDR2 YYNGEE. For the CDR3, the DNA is TGTGCCAGCAGCGTAGAGGGACAGGGTCCCTACAATGAGCAGTTCTTC. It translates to CASSVEGQGPYNEQFF.

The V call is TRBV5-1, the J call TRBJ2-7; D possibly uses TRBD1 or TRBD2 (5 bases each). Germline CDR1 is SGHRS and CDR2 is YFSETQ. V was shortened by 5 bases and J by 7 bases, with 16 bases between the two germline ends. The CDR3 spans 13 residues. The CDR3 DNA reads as TGCGCCAGCAGACAGGAGGCCCCTGAGGAGCAGTACTTC. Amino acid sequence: CASRQEAPEEQYF. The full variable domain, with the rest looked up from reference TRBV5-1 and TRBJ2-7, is KAGVTQTPRYLIKTRGQQVTLSCSPISGHRSVSWYQQTPGQGLQFLFEYFSETQRNKGNFPGRFSGRQFSNSRSEMNVSTLELGDSALYLCASRQEAPEEQYFGPGTRLTVT.

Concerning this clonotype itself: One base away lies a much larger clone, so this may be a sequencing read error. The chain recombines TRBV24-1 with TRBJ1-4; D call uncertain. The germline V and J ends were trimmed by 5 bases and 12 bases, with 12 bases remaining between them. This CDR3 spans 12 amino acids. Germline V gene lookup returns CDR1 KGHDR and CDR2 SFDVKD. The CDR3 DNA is TGTGCCACCAGTGGACCGGACGAAGAACTGTTTTTT. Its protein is CATSGPDEELFF.

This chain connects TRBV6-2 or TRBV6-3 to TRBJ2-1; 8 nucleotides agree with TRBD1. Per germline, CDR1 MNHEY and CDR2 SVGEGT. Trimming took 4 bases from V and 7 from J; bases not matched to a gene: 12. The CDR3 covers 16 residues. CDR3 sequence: CASSSVTRTGRNEQFF. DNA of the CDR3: TGTGCCAGCAGTTCCGTAACCCGGACAGGGCGGAATGAGCAGTTCTTC.

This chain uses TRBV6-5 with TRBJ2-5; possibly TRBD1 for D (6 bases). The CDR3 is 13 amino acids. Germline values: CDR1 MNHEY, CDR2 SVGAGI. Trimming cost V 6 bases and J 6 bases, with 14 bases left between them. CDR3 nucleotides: TGTGCCAGCAGCACAGGGAATTTACAGACCCAGTACTTC. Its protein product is CASSTGNLQTQYF.

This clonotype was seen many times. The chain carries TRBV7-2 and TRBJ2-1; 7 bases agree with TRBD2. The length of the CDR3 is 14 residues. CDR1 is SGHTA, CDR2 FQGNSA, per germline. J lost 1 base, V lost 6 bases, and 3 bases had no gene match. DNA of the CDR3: TGTGCCAGCAGACGCGGGGGTTCCTACAATGAGCAGTTCTTC. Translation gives CASRRGGSYNEQFF.

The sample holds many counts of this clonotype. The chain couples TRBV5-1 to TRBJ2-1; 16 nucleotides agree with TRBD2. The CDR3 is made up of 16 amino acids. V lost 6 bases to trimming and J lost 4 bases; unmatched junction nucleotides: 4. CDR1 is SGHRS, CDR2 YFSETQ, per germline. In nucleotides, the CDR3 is TGCGCCAGCACCGGGACTAGCGGGGGGGCATACAATGAGCAGTTCTTC. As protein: CASTGTSGGAYNEQFF.

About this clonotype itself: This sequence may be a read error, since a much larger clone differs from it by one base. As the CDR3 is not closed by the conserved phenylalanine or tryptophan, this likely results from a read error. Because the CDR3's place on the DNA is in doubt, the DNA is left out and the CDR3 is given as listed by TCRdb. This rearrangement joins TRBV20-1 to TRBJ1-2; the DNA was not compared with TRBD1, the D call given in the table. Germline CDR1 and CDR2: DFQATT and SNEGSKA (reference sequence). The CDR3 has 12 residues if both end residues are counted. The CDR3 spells CSASRGSDGYTC.

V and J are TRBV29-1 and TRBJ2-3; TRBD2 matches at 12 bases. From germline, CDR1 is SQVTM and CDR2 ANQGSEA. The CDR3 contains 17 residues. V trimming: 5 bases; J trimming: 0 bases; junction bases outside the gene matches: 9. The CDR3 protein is CSVRLAGASSSTDTQYF. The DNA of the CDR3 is TGCAGCGTTAGACTAGCGGGGGCCTCCTCTAGCACAGATACGCAGTATTTT.

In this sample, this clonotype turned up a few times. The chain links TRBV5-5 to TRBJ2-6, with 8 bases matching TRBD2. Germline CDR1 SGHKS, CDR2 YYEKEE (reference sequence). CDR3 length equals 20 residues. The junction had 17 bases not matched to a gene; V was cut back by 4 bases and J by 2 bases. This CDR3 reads CASSRTLSGRRETGANVLTF. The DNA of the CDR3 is TGTGCCAGCAGCCGGACATTGAGCGGGAGAAGGGAAACTGGGGCCAACGTCCTGACTTTC.

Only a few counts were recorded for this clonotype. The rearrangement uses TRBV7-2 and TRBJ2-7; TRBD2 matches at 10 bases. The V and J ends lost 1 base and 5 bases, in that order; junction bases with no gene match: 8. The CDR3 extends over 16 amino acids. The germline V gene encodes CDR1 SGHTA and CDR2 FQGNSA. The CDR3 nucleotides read TGTGCCAGCAGCTTAGTTCGGGCTAGCGGGAGTAACGAGCAGTACTTC. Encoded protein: CASSLVRASGSNEQYF.